The 23 T cell receptor beta chains reported below all come from one sample, sequenced in a study of blood T cell repertoires in COVID-19. The table came from immunoSEQ multiplex PCR; TCRdb's copy has only in-frame clones and leaves some out. The data contain fewer than 300,000 clones, 75% to 95% of them singletons. Sequenced input: PBMCs or T cells enriched from blood (not recorded which). These receptor sequences come from a woman in her twenties or thirties who had recovered from COVID-19.

V is TRBV4-1 and J is TRBJ2-7; TRBD2 aligns across 8 bases. Germline assignment: CDR1 MGHRA and CDR2 YSYEKL. CDR3 length: 17 amino acids. The J segment lost 2 bases and the V segment lost 1 base, leaving 10 bases of the junction unmatched. CDR3 nucleotides: TGCGCCAGCAGCCAAGTCCCCGGTGGGACTAGGACCTACGAGCAGTACTTC. Translated, it gives CASSQVPGGTRTYEQYF.

Notes on this clone: Germline is not matched at one junction end, which may reflect a read error. The gene calls are TRBV6-4 and TRBJ2-1, with TRBD2 as a possible D gene (5 bases). The CDR3 is made up of 16 amino acids. The germline CDR1 and CDR2 sequences are MRHNA and SNTAGT. CDR3 sequence (DNA): TGTGCCAGCAGCGACTCAGCGGTAAGCTCCTACAATGAGCAGTTCTTC. Encoded protein: CASSDSAVSSYNEQFF.

CDR3 sequence (DNA): TGTGCCAGTAGTATTAGTATGACTGGCGCCTATGGCTACACCTTC. As protein: CASSISMTGAYGYTF. The rearrangement links TRBV19 to TRBJ1-2; D unclear. V lost 3 bases and J 4 bases, leaving 15 bases between the germline ends. Germline CDR1 LNHDA, CDR2 SQIVND (reference sequence). This CDR3 region has 15 residues.

This clone has just one count. The rearrangement joins TRBV11-1 to TRBJ1-2; D gene uncertain. Germline V gives CDR1 SGHAT, CDR2 FQDESV (reference sequence). The CDR3 runs 16 residues. V lost 5 bases, J lost 4 bases, and 20 bases lay in between. For the CDR3, the DNA is TGTGCCAGCAGCGCCGATCTCACGGAGACGGTCTATGGCTACACCTTC. Amino acids: CASSADLTETVYGYTF. Full variable domain (outside the CDR3, taken from reference TRBV11-1 and TRBJ1-2): EAEVAQSPRYKITEKSQAVAFWCDPISGHATLYWYRQILGQGPELLVQFQDESVVDDSQLPKDRFSAERLKGVDSTLKIQPAELGDSAMYLCASSADLTETVYGYTFGSGTRLTVV.

J is TRBJ2-7 and V is TRBV6-1, with TRBD1 matching over 8 bases. Trimming removed 3 bases from V and 1 base from J; junction bases left unmatched: 5. The CDR3 is made up of 15 amino acids. The V gene's germline CDR1 is MNHNS and CDR2 SASEGT. In DNA form, the CDR3 reads TGTGCCAGCAGTGACGGGACAGGCGGATCCTACGAGCAGTACTTC. This codes for CASSDGTGGSYEQYF.

The chain uses TRBV28 and TRBJ2-4; 9 bases are shared with TRBD1. CDR1 is MDHEN and CDR2 is SYDVKM in the germline V gene. Losses at the gene ends were 5 bases for V and 3 bases for J; bases not matched to a gene: 11. The CDR3 consists of 17 residues. Here the CDR3 reads CASSKQTGQGGKNIQYF. CDR3 sequence (DNA): TGTGCCAGCAGTAAACAGACGGGACAGGGAGGCAAAAACATTCAGTACTTC.

The rearrangement uses TRBV5-1 and TRBJ1-1, with a tentative D call TRBD1 (6 bases). This CDR3 has 17 residues. Germline V gene sequence: CDR1 SGHRS, CDR2 YFSETQ. The germline V and J ends were trimmed by 4 bases and 3 bases, with 22 bases remaining between them. The CDR3 sequence: CASSQQSTRQADTEAFF. The CDR3 coding sequence is TGCGCCAGCAGCCAACAGAGCACCCGACAGGCGGACACTGAAGCTTTCTTT.

This chain joins TRBV7-9 and TRBJ2-2, with TRBD2 matching over 10 bases. CDR3 size: 17 residues. The J segment lost 7 bases and the V segment lost 0 bases, leaving 8 bases of the junction unmatched. Germline CDR1 reads SEHNR; CDR2 reads FQNEAQ (reference sequence). CDR3 in DNA: TGTGCCAGCAGCTTAGCGGGCCTAGCGGGAGTGCGCGGGGAGCTGTTTTTT. Translating gives CASSLAGLAGVRGELFF.

CDR3 protein: CASQEGQAFYQPQHF. The CDR3 DNA sequence: TGTGCCAGTCAAGAAGGACAGGCGTTCTATCAGCCCCAGCATTTT. The gene calls are TRBV19 and TRBJ1-5; 7 bases map to TRBD1. V was pared by 8 bases and J by 5 bases, with 12 bases of the junction left unmatched. CDR1 is LNHDA and CDR2 is SQIVND in the germline V gene (reference sequence). The CDR3 is made up of 15 amino acids. Using reference TRBV19 and TRBJ1-5 for the parts outside the CDR3, the full variable domain is DGGITQSPKYLFRKEGQNVTLSCEQNLNHDAMYWYRQDPGQGLRLIYYSQIVNDFQKGDIAEGYSVSREKKESFPLTVTSAQKNPTAFYLCASQEGQAFYQPQHFGDGTRLSIL.

The V gene is TRBV19, the J gene TRBJ1-5, with D maybe TRBD1 (6 bases). Trimming removed 6 bases from V and 6 bases from J, with 12 bases in between. Germline CDR1 and CDR2: LNHDA and SQIVND (reference sequence). The CDR3 loop spans 13 amino acids. The CDR3 region is CASSNQGTQPQHF. The CDR3 nucleotides are TGTGCCAGTAGCAATCAGGGGACTCAGCCCCAGCATTTT.

The chain couples TRBV4-1 to TRBJ1-2, with D possibly matching TRBD1 (6 bases). Germline CDR1 reads MGHRA; CDR2 reads YSYEKL. The CDR3 consists of 16 residues. V lost 3 bases, J lost 4 bases, and 18 bases lay in between. The CDR3 loop reads CASSQEQGKSGYGYTF. The CDR3 bases are TGCGCCAGCAGCCAGGAACAGGGTAAGAGTGGCTATGGCTACACCTTC.

This rearrangement joins TRBV28 to TRBJ1-3, with D perhaps TRBD1 (6 bases). The CDR3 contains 13 residues. CDR1 MDHEN and CDR2 SYDVKM come from the germline V gene. The V and J ends lost 4 bases and 4 bases respectively, with 8 bases between them. The chain's CDR3 is CASSSGQGNTIYF. The CDR3 DNA reads TGTGCCAGCAGTTCAGGACAGGGAAACACCATATATTTT.

The CDR3 loop reads CASRPLAGLDEQYF. In DNA form, the CDR3 reads TGTGCCAGCAGACCACTAGCGGGACTCGACGAGCAGTACTTC. This chain links TRBV28 with TRBJ2-7, with 10 bases that match TRBD2. The CDR3 has 14 residues. From germline, CDR1 is MDHEN and CDR2 SYDVKM. V lost 6 bases to trimming and J lost 5 bases; unmatched junction nucleotides: 7.

The chain carries TRBV7-2 and TRBJ2-1; 7 bases fit TRBD2. This CDR3 contains 14 residues. In germline, CDR1 is SGHTA, CDR2 FQGNSA. The trim removed 1 base at V and 5 bases at J, leaving 2 bases unmatched. As DNA, the CDR3 is TGTGCCAGCAGCTTAGGACTAGCCGACAATGAGCAGTTCTTC. Encoded protein: CASSLGLADNEQFF.

The rearrangement uses TRBV7-2 and TRBJ2-7, with 12 bases lining up with TRBD2. The CDR3 length is 17 residues. Per germline, CDR1 SGHTA and CDR2 FQGNSA. Trimming at V came to 4 bases and at J to 3 bases, leaving 10 bases not matched to a gene. This chain's CDR3 is CASSSPLSSGRDYEQYF. CDR3 DNA: TGTGCCAGCAGCTCACCCTTATCTAGCGGGAGGGACTACGAGCAGTACTTC.

The J gene is TRBJ2-1, the V gene TRBV7-2, with D tentatively TRBD1 (6 bases). Germline-derived CDR1 and CDR2 are SGHTA and FQGNSA. V lost 1 base and J 3 bases, leaving 10 bases between the germline ends. The CDR3 has 15 amino acids. The CDR3 nucleotides read TGTGCCAGCAGCTTAGTGGGGGCCAGCTACAATGAGCAGTTCTTC. Translating gives CASSLVGASYNEQFF.

The CDR3 protein is CASSSTSGLNTDTQYF. The CDR3 bases are TGTGCCAGCAGCTCAACTAGCGGCCTTAACACAGATACGCAGTATTTT. V usage is TRBV5-6 and J usage is TRBJ2-3, with 8 bases fitting TRBD2. J lost 2 bases, V lost 3 bases, and 8 bases had no gene match. Per germline, CDR1 SGHDT and CDR2 YYEEEE. This CDR3 spans 16 amino acids.

The CDR3 loop reads CAWSHIRGAFF. The CDR3 coding sequence is TGTGCCTGGAGTCATATTAGAGGAGCTTTCTTT. V and J are TRBV30 and TRBJ1-1; D gene uncertain. Trimming pared 2 bases from V and 10 bases from J, leaving 11 bases between. CDR1 and CDR2 (germline): GTSNPN, SVGIG (reference sequence). The CDR3 has 11 residues.

V usage is TRBV29-1 and J usage is TRBJ2-2, with 12 bases matching TRBD2. The CDR3 totals 21 residues. CDR1 and CDR2 (germline): SQVTM, ANQGSEA. V lost 4 bases, J lost 6 bases, and 24 bases stayed unmatched. CDR3 sequence reads: CSVVGTGGYPGTSGRSGELFF. The CDR3 DNA reads as TGCAGCGTTGTTGGGACAGGTGGTTATCCCGGGACTAGCGGGCGGTCCGGGGAGCTGTTTTTT.

The V call is TRBV5-8, the J call TRBJ2-5; D is ambiguous. CDR1 SGHTS and CDR2 YDEGEE come from the germline V gene. The V and J ends lost 1 base and 4 bases respectively, with 8 bases between them. The CDR3 runs 13 residues. CDR3 DNA: TGTGCCAGCAGCTTGCCTAGTCCAGAGACCCAGTACTTC. Translation gives CASSLPSPETQYF.

This clone was picked up one time. The V gene is TRBV27, the J gene TRBJ2-7; 9 bases are a match to TRBD1. Trimming took 8 bases from V and 1 from J; bases not matched to a gene: 0. Germline V gene data show CDR1 as MNHEY and CDR2 as SMNVEV (reference sequence). There are 12 residues in the CDR3. In DNA form, the CDR3 reads TGTGCCAGCGGGACAGGGTCCTACGAGCAGTACTTC. This gives the protein CASGTGSYEQYF.

CDR3 sequence: CASSLTGNLWASYEQYF. CDR3 in DNA: TGTGCCAGCAGTTTAACGGGGAATCTATGGGCGTCCTACGAGCAGTACTTC. J is TRBJ2-7 and V is TRBV27; D perhaps matches TRBD2 (5 bases). This CDR3 region has 17 residues. Germline CDR1 and CDR2: MNHEY and SMNVEV (reference sequence). V lost 2 bases and J lost 1, with 18 bases in between.

V usage is TRBV30 and J usage is TRBJ1-4; perhaps TRBD1 as D (6 bases). Deletions cut 2 bases from V and 4 bases from J, with 14 bases between. The CDR3 extends over 15 amino acids. CDR1 and CDR2 (germline): GTSNPN, SVGIG (reference sequence). The CDR3 here is CAWSRDDRINEKLFF. For the CDR3, the DNA is TGTGCCTGGAGTCGAGATGACAGGATTAATGAAAAACTGTTTTTT.